Detailed here is one TCR beta chain. What it binds is not known. This sample stems from a study of naive and memory T cell subsets. Findings and limits, study-wide: Gini index rose across naive, CM, EM and EMRA in CD4 and CD8.

Trimming pared 6 bases from V and 7 bases from J, leaving 12 bases between. The germline V gene encodes CDR1 SEHNR and CDR2 FQNEAQ (reference sequence). This CDR3 has 12 residues. Two oligonucleotides, mixed equimolar, formed the beta constant-region primer covering TRBC1 and TRBC2. Ligated cDNA was amplified by four rounds of PCR with nested alpha and beta constant-region primers and SP2. An oligonucleotide with the SP2 primer and a 12-nucleotide UMI was ligated to the cDNA 3' end. TCRdb reprocessed the UMI-ligation and nested PCR reads via MiXCR and lists one record per CDR3 protein. The sample lists about 120,000 distinct CDR3 sequences, around 35% occurring once.

The specimen sequenced was central memory CD4+ T cells from blood. This TCR came from a human donor in good health. The V call is TRBV7-9, the J call TRBJ1-1, with TRBD1 as a possible D gene (5 bases). The CDR3 bases are TGTGCCAGCAGACCGATAGGGGATGAAGCTTTCTTT. Translation: CASRPIGDEAFF.